These 32 T cell receptor beta chains were sequenced from one sample in a study of blood T cells in healthy people across ages. Sample-barcoded 5' priming and a J-beta primer mix drove a second PCR of roughly 6 to 12 cycles. TCRdb processed the 5' RACE reads anew with MiXCR; each CDR3 protein has one entry. The table shows about 780,000 distinct CDR3 sequences, with roughly 60% occurring only once. Sequencing was performed on blood. The receptors shown here come from a man aged 25 to 40 in good health.

This sequence joins TRBV5-1 and TRBJ2-5, with no clear D. The V end was cut by 0 bases, the J end by 2 bases, with 8 bases between. CDR3 length equals 14 residues. In germline, CDR1 is SGHRS, CDR2 YFSETQ. CDR3 amino acids: CASSLAAAQETQYF. The CDR3 DNA reads as TGCGCCAGCAGCTTGGCGGCGGCACAAGAGACCCAGTACTTC.

The J gene is TRBJ1-1, the V gene TRBV10-3, with a possible D match to TRBD1 (6 bases). The germline CDR1 and CDR2 sequences are ENHRY and SYGVKD. The CDR3 length is 14 residues. V lost 3 bases to trimming and J lost 8 bases, with 16 bases between them. The CDR3 region has the DNA TGTGCCATCAGTGAAGGTCGGGACACCGCAGAAGCTTTCTTT. Translation: CAISEGRDTAEAFF.

The rearrangement links TRBV12-3 or TRBV12-4 to TRBJ2-3; D unclear. V lost 8 bases and J lost 5, with 17 bases in between. The CDR3 runs 14 residues. In DNA form, the CDR3 reads TGTGCCAGCTGGGCCCCAACGGCCAGAGATACGCAGTATTTT. Protein sequence: CASWAPTARDTQYF.

The chain is built from TRBV7-9 and TRBJ2-6; tentatively, D is TRBD1 (5 bases). From germline, CDR1 is SEHNR and CDR2 FQNEAQ (reference sequence). CDR3 length: 15 amino acids. V was trimmed by 7 bases and J by 0 bases, leaving 10 bases between them. The CDR3 reads CASNTGPSGANVLTF. The CDR3 coding sequence is TGTGCCAGCAATACAGGACCCTCTGGGGCCAACGTCCTGACTTTC.

V is TRBV29-1 and J is TRBJ1-4, with TRBD1 matching 8 bases. The CDR3 runs to 14 residues. CDR1 and CDR2 (germline): SQVTM, ANQGSEA. Germline trimming cut 3 bases from V and 8 bases from J; bases unmatched to any gene: 8. The CDR3 here is CSVEWTGINEKLFF. The CDR3 DNA reads TGCAGCGTTGAGTGGACAGGGATAAACGAAAAACTGTTTTTT.

This clonotype was counted between two and nine times. This sequence joins TRBV7-9 and TRBJ1-1; 7 bases match TRBD1. Germline CDR1 is SEHNR and CDR2 is FQNEAQ (reference sequence). Unmatched junction bases numbered 5, after V lost 6 bases and J lost 4 bases. CDR3 size: 13 residues. Here the CDR3 reads CASRETGSTEAFF. The CDR3 nucleotides read TGTGCCAGCAGAGAGACAGGGAGCACTGAAGCTTTCTTT.

Only a few counts were recorded for this clonotype. The chain links TRBV5-1 to TRBJ2-5, with 8 bases fitting TRBD1. CDR1 and CDR2 (germline): SGHRS, YFSETQ. The CDR3 contains 14 residues. V was clipped by 5 bases and J by 4 bases; unmatched bases: 7. The CDR3 DNA reads as TGCGCCAGCAGATCGGACAGGGATCGAGAGACCCAGTACTTC. This encodes CASRSDRDRETQYF.

There are a few counts of this clonotype. The rearrangement joins TRBV29-1 to TRBJ2-7, with 9 bases aligning to TRBD1. Germline V lookup: CDR1 SQVTM, CDR2 ANQGSEA. After removal of 8 bases from V and 5 bases from J, the junction contained 10 bases not matched to a gene. The CDR3 loop spans 13 amino acids. DNA for the CDR3: TGCAGCTTTTACGGGACAGGGTGGGACGAGCAGTACTTC. It translates to CSFYGTGWDEQYF.

The chain links TRBV12-3 or TRBV12-4 to TRBJ1-2, with D possibly TRBD1 on 6 matching bases. Trimming removed 6 bases from V and 7 bases from J, with 21 bases in between. The CDR3 contains 15 residues. CDR3 coding DNA: TGTGCCAGCAGCACCCGACAGGATCTGCGGGGTGGCTACACCTTC. Translation gives CASSTRQDLRGGYTF.

The chain has TRBV4-2 and TRBJ2-4, with D unclear. The V end was cut by 6 bases, the J end by 8 bases, with 14 bases between. The CDR3 has 13 residues. CDR1 LGHNA and CDR2 YNFKEQ come from the germline V gene. The CDR3 is CASRARNQDIQYF. CDR3 sequence (DNA): TGTGCCAGCAGGGCCAGGAATCAGGACATTCAGTACTTC.

This clonotype was detected ten times or more. The chain employs TRBV3-1 and TRBJ2-5, with 13 bases identical to TRBD2. The CDR3 is made up of 19 amino acids. Germline CDR1 reads LGHDT; CDR2 reads YNNKEL (reference sequence). The trim removed 1 base at V and 0 bases at J, leaving 8 bases unmatched. In nucleotides, the CDR3 is TGTGCCAGCAGCCAAGTCACCGGGACTAGCGGGACCAACCAAGAGACCCAGTACTTC. As protein: CASSQVTGTSGTNQETQYF.

This chain uses TRBV20-1 with TRBJ1-2; D perhaps matches TRBD1 (5 bases). CDR1 DFQATT and CDR2 SNEGSKA come from the germline V gene (reference sequence). The V gene lost 0 bases and the J gene lost 6 bases, with 8 bases spanning the gap. The CDR3 totals 12 residues. In nucleotides, the CDR3 is TGCAGTGCTAGAGAACAGGCTCATGGCTACACCTTC. It encodes CSAREQAHGYTF.

There are a few counts of this clonotype. CDR3: CSAIDPQGADQPQHF. The DNA for the CDR3 is TGCAGTGCTATTGACCCCCAGGGGGCGGATCAGCCCCAGCATTTT. The genes are TRBV20-1 and TRBJ1-5; TRBD1 matches 8 bases. CDR3 length equals 15 residues. The germline V gene encodes CDR1 DFQATT and CDR2 SNEGSKA (reference sequence). The trim removed 4 bases at V and 5 bases at J, leaving 10 bases unmatched.

The chain recombines TRBV7-2 with TRBJ1-6; TRBD1 agrees at 7 bases. This CDR3 comprises 16 residues. Germline V lookup: CDR1 SGHTA, CDR2 FQGNSA. The V and J ends lost 1 base and 7 bases, in that order; junction bases with no gene match: 7. The CDR3 loop reads CASSLVGTAGNSPLHF. CDR3 DNA sequence: TGTGCCAGCAGCTTAGTTGGGACAGCGGGAAATTCACCCCTCCACTTT.

This clonotype was seen only a few times. A junction end diverges from the germline sequence, so it may reflect a read error. The rearrangement links TRBV4-1 to TRBJ2-1; D call uncertain. The germline gives CDR1 MGHRA, CDR2 YSYEKL. This CDR3 is 15 amino acids long. In DNA, the CDR3 is TGTGCCAGCAGCTTAGACCTGAGCTCCTACAATGAGCAGTTCTTC. This sequence encodes CASSLDLSSYNEQFF.

Concerning this clonotype: A much larger clone is a single base away; this may be a read error. The chain couples TRBV10-3 to TRBJ1-5; D remains ambiguous. CDR1 and CDR2 (germline): ENHRY, SYGVKD. The CDR3 is 13 amino acids. V was clipped by 8 bases and J by 1 base, with 9 bases between them. DNA for the CDR3: TGTGCCATCGCGACCGACAGCAATCAGCCCCAGCATTTT. Amino acid sequence: CAIATDSNQPQHF.

The chain combines TRBV20-1 with TRBJ2-1; 11 bases match TRBD2. V lost 1 base, J lost 6 bases, and 5 bases stayed unmatched. The CDR3 contains 15 residues. The germline V gene encodes CDR1 DFQATT and CDR2 SNEGSKA (reference sequence). The CDR3 region has the DNA TGCAGTGCTAGAGCTGGGACTAGCGGTACCAATGAGCAGTTCTTC. This codes for CSARAGTSGTNEQFF.

The chain employs TRBV6-5 and TRBJ2-4; a possible D gene is TRBD1 (6 bases). The J call is uncertain, as TRBJ2-7 better fits the DNA end. CDR1 and CDR2 (germline): MNHEY, SVGAGI. The CDR3 length is 14 residues. The CDR3 region is CASSYSQGYYEQYF. The CDR3 DNA sequence: TGTGCCAGCAGTTACTCACAGGGATACTACGAGCAGTACTTC.

J is TRBJ1-4 and V is TRBV6-5; D possibly corresponds to TRBD1 (5 bases). Trimming pared 6 bases from V and 5 bases from J, leaving 16 bases between. CDR1 is MNHEY, CDR2 SVGAGI, per germline. This CDR3 spans 15 amino acids. The DNA for the CDR3 is TGTGCCAGCAGCTATCAACCGGGACTAAATGAAAAACTGTTTTTT. This encodes CASSYQPGLNEKLFF.

For the CDR3, the DNA is TGTGCCAGCAGTTATTTAAGCACCGGGGAGCTGTTTTTT. Translating gives CASSYLSTGELFF. The chain is built from TRBV6-6 and TRBJ2-2; D is ambiguous. The CDR3 covers 13 residues. Germline V gives CDR1 MNHNY, CDR2 SVGAGI (reference sequence). V lost 3 bases and J lost 4, with 6 bases in between.

The V and J genes are TRBV28 and TRBJ1-5; 10 bases align to TRBD1. The V gene's germline CDR1 is MDHEN and CDR2 SYDVKM. This CDR3 has 15 amino acids. J was trimmed by 6 bases and V by 5 bases; bases with no gene match: 7. The CDR3 region is CASSTGTGARQPQHF. Here the CDR3 DNA reads TGTGCCAGCAGTACCGGGACAGGGGCCCGTCAGCCCCAGCATTTT.

This clonotype was picked up a small number of times. This chain joins TRBV14 and TRBJ2-5, with 11 nucleotides matching TRBD2. The CDR3 contains 16 residues. CDR1 and CDR2 from the germline V gene are SGHDN and FVKESK. V was clipped by 4 bases and J by 2 bases; unmatched bases: 6. Here the CDR3 DNA reads TGTGCCAGCAGCCCGCGACTAGCGGGGAAACAAGAGACCCAGTACTTC. It encodes CASSPRLAGKQETQYF. Full variable domain (missing parts from reference TRBV14 and TRBJ2-5): EAGVTQFPSHSVIEKGQTVTLRCDPISGHDNLYWYRRVMGKEIKFLLHFVKESKQDESGMPNNRFLAERTGGTYSTLKVQPAELEDSGVYFCASSPRLAGKQETQYFGPGTRLLVL.

V and J are TRBV29-1 and TRBJ2-2, with D perhaps matching TRBD1 or TRBD2 (5 bases each). The CDR3 extends over 15 amino acids. The V end lost 1 base, the J end lost 0 bases, and 9 bases lay between the germline ends. In germline, CDR1 is SQVTM, CDR2 ANQGSEA. CDR3 region: CSVEVGRTNTGELFF. The CDR3, as DNA: TGCAGCGTTGAAGTGGGACGGACGAACACCGGGGAGCTGTTTTTT.

This clonotype came up a few times. This chain links TRBV7-9 with TRBJ2-7; D gene unclear. CDR3 size: 11 residues. Germline V lookup: CDR1 SEHNR, CDR2 FQNEAQ (reference sequence). The V end was cut by 7 bases, the J end by 3 bases, with 7 bases between. Written as DNA, the CDR3 is TGTGCCAGCACCGCCGGCTACGAGCAGTACTTC. Residues: CASTAGYEQYF.

This chain joins TRBV6-1 and TRBJ2-1, with 10 bases fitting TRBD2. Trimming at V came to 3 bases and at J to 5 bases, leaving 4 bases not matched to a gene. The germline V gene encodes CDR1 MNHNS and CDR2 SASEGT. This CDR3 spans 15 amino acids. This chain's CDR3 is CASSDIAGGHNEQFF. The CDR3 DNA is TGTGCCAGCAGTGACATAGCGGGGGGTCACAATGAGCAGTTCTTC.

There are a few counts of this clonotype. This CDR3 is CASSRLTSGGANEQFF. The CDR3 DNA sequence: TGCGCCAGCAGCCGTCTAACTAGCGGGGGGGCCAATGAGCAGTTCTTC. This chain connects TRBV5-1 to TRBJ2-1; 13 bases fit TRBD2. CDR1 is SGHRS and CDR2 is YFSETQ in the germline V gene. This CDR3 contains 16 residues. V gave up 4 bases and J gave up 6 bases; unmatched junction bases: 7.

The chain carries TRBV12-3 or TRBV12-4 and TRBJ2-7; 9 positions match TRBD1. The CDR3 has 16 amino acids. V was pared by 6 bases and J by 5 bases, with 14 bases of the junction left unmatched. The CDR3 bases are TGTGCCAGCAGCGCAACCGGGACAGGGTATCGTAACGAGCAGTACTTC. Amino acid sequence: CASSATGTGYRNEQYF.

The genes are TRBV5-1 and TRBJ2-4; D is uncertain. The end of the DNA fits TRBJ2-7 better, so the J call may be wrong. Germline CDR1 and CDR2: SGHRS and YFSETQ. This CDR3 is built from 14 residues. CDR3 DNA: TGCGCCAGCAGCTTGGCGGCCAGGAAGAACGAGCAGTACTTC. Its protein product is CASSLAARKNEQYF.

This clonotype was seen only once. This sequence joins TRBV7-9 and TRBJ1-1, with a weak D call TRBD1 (6 bases). CDR1 is SEHNR and CDR2 is FQNEAQ in the germline V gene (reference sequence). Trimming pared 1 base from V and 1 base from J, leaving 13 bases between. The CDR3 is 16 residues long. Written as DNA, the CDR3 is TGTGCCAGCAGCTTAGACTGGGGGGCCCGGAACACTGAAGCTTTCTTT. Translated, it gives CASSLDWGARNTEAFF.

The V and J genes are TRBV28 and TRBJ2-4, with D possibly TRBD2 on 7 matching bases. V lost 2 bases to trimming and J lost 0 bases, with 14 bases between them. CDR3 length equals 17 residues. Germline CDR1 and CDR2: MDHEN and SYDVKM. The DNA of the CDR3 is TGTGCCAGCAGTTTAGCCACGGGGGGCTTAGCCAAAAACATTCAGTACTTC. It is translated as CASSLATGGLAKNIQYF.

V is TRBV2 and J is TRBJ1-2, with D maybe TRBD1 (6 bases). The CDR3 totals 14 residues. V lost 6 bases, J lost 5 bases, and 16 bases lay in between. CDR1 is SNHLY and CDR2 is FYNNEI in the germline V gene. CDR3 DNA sequence: TGTGCCAGCAGGCGAGAGGGAGGGGGATATGGCTACACCTTC. Translation: CASRREGGGYGYTF.

This chain connects TRBV7-9 to TRBJ2-4; D gene unclear. The J call may be in error: the DNA end matches TRBJ2-7 better. Germline loops: CDR1 SEHNR, CDR2 FQNEAQ (reference sequence). CDR3 length: 11 amino acids. The CDR3 sequence: CASSMLDEQYF. The CDR3, as DNA: TGTGCCAGCAGCATGTTAGACGAGCAGTACTTC.